A selection of T cell receptor beta chains follows, all from one sample in a study of blood T cell repertoires in COVID-19. Sequencing used immunoSEQ multiplex PCR; TCRdb keeps in-frame clones, though not all of them. The sample lists roughly 160,000 clones; about 85% were seen once. Specimen: peripheral blood. The receptors here all came from a middle-aged man with acute or convalescent COVID-19. Each CDR3 is given with its conserved first and last residue.

CDR3 protein: CASSSYGRTPNYGYTF; J gene: TRBJ1-2; V gene: TRBV19
CDR3 protein: CASSGRTDYRSPLHF; J gene: TRBJ1-6; V gene: TRBV19
CDR3 protein: CASSLGTGRDTQYF; J gene: TRBJ2-3; V gene: TRBV2
CDR3 protein: CASWGETEAFF; J gene: TRBJ1-1; V gene: TRBV6-5
CDR3 protein: CASRSSATNEKLFF; J gene: TRBJ1-4; V gene: TRBV2
CDR3 protein: CASSTHRDSSYGYTF; J gene: TRBJ1-2; V gene: TRBV4-1
CDR3 protein: CAWMDRVRGYTF; J gene: TRBJ1-2; V gene: TRBV30
CDR3 protein: CAWSGQGNQPQHF; J gene: TRBJ1-5; V gene: TRBV30
CDR3 protein: CASSQGPLEKLFF; J gene: TRBJ1-4; V gene: TRBV4-1
CDR3 protein: CASSPAGAGARDTQYF; J gene: TRBJ2-3; V gene: TRBV18
CDR3 protein: CATWRNTEAFF; J gene: TRBJ1-1; V gene: TRBV6-5
CDR3 protein: CASSLTVNYGYTF; J gene: TRBJ1-2; V gene: TRBV28
CDR3 protein: CASSLAPGVTEAFF; J gene: TRBJ1-1; V gene: TRBV5-1
CDR3 protein: CASRGDPLDQGSPLHF; J gene: TRBJ1-6; V gene: TRBV2
CDR3 protein: CASSQTNSGNTIYF; J gene: TRBJ1-3; V gene: TRBV3-1/TRBV3-2
CDR3 protein: CASSLLPGGYGYTF; J gene: TRBJ1-2; V gene: TRBV5-5
CDR3 protein: CASRVGQGKNTEAFF; J gene: TRBJ1-1; V gene: TRBV5-4
CDR3 protein: CATSRRTGGDGYTF; J gene: TRBJ1-2; V gene: TRBV15
CDR3 protein: CASCQGDYGYTF; J gene: TRBJ1-2; V gene: TRBV6-5
CDR3 protein: CASSLDGSRTDTQYF; J gene: TRBJ2-3; V gene: TRBV11-2
CDR3 protein: CASSGVRNQPQHF; J gene: TRBJ1-5; V gene: TRBV2
CDR3 protein: CSVGDTAGRGYTF; J gene: TRBJ1-2; V gene: TRBV29-1
CDR3 protein: CSVAGVLATEAFF; J gene: TRBJ1-1; V gene: TRBV29-1
CDR3 protein: CASSLWPGQGAYFREQPQHF; J gene: TRBJ1-5; V gene: TRBV5-1
CDR3 protein: CASSLSSYEQYF; J gene: TRBJ2-7; V gene: TRBV5-6
CDR3 protein: CASSTGTSEDNEQFF; J gene: TRBJ2-1; V gene: TRBV7-6
CDR3 protein: CATQGWETQYF; J gene: TRBJ2-5; V gene: TRBV19
CDR3 protein: CASEKRGGYNEQFF; J gene: TRBJ2-1; V gene: TRBV6-5
CDR3 protein: CASSTSTGAEGYTF; J gene: TRBJ1-2; V gene: TRBV7-2
CDR3 protein: CASSSQGRSTEAFF; J gene: TRBJ1-1; V gene: TRBV11-2
CDR3 protein: CASSLIRLVDEQFF; J gene: TRBJ2-1; V gene: TRBV5-1
CDR3 protein: CASRSGVSYNEQFF; J gene: TRBJ2-1; V gene: TRBV19
CDR3 protein: CASSYQGITEAFF; J gene: TRBJ1-1; V gene: TRBV6-5
CDR3 protein: CASSRTGGSVHTF; J gene: TRBJ1-2; V gene: TRBV11-2
CDR3 protein: CASSRQGSSYNEQFF; J gene: TRBJ2-1; V gene: TRBV6-5
CDR3 protein: CASSLGGPGEETQYF; J gene: TRBJ2-5; V gene: TRBV7-3
CDR3 protein: CASSHDRGSSYEQYF; J gene: TRBJ2-7; V gene: TRBV6-2/TRBV6-3
CDR3 protein: CASPGDGANVLTF; J gene: TRBJ2-6; V gene: TRBV30